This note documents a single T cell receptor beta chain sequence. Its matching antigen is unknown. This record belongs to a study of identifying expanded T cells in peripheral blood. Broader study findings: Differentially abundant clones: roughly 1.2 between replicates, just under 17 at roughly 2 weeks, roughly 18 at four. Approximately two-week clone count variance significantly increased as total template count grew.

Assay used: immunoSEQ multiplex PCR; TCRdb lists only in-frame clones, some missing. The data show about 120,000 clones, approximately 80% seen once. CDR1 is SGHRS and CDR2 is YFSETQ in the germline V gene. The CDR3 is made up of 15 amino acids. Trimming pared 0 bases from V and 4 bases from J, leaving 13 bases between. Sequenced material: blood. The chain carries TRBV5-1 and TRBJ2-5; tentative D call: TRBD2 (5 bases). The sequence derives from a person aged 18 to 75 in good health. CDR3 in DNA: TGCGCCAGCAGCTTGGGCCAATTCCGGGGAGAGACCCAGTACTTC. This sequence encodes CASSLGQFRGETQYF.